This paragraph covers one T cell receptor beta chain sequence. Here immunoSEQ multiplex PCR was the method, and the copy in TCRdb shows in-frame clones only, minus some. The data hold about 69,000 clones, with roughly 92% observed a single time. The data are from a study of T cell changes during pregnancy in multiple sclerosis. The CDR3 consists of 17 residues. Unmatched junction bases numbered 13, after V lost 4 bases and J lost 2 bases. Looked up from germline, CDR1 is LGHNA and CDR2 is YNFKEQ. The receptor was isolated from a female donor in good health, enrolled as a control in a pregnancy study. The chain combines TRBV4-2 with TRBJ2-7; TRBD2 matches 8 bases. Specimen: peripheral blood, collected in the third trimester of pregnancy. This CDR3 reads CASSPEVLAGGPYEQYF. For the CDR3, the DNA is TGTGCCAGCAGCCCCGAGGTTCTGGCGGGGGGACCCTACGAGCAGTACTTC.